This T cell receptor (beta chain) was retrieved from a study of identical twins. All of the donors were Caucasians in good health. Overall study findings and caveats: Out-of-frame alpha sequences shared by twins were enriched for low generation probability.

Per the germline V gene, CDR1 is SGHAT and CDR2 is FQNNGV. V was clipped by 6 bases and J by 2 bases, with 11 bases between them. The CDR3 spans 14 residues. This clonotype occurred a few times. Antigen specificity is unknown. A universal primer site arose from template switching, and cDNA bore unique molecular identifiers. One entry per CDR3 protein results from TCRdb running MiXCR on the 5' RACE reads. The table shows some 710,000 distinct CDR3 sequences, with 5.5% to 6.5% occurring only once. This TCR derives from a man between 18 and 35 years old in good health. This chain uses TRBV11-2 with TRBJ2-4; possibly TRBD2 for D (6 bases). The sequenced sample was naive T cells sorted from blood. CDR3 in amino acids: CASRFGRSKNIQYF. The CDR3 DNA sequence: TGTGCCAGCAGGTTCGGGAGATCCAAAAACATTCAGTACTTC.